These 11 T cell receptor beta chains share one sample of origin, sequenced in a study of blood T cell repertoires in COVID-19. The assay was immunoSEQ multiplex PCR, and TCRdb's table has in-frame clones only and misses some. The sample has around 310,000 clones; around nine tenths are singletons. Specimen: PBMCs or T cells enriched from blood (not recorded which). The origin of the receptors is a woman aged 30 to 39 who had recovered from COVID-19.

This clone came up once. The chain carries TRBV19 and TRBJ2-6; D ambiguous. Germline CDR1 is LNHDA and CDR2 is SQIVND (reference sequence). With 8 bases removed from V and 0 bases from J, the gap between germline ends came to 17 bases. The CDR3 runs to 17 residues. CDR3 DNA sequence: TGTGCCAGTGAATCAGGCGATTACCCCTCTGGGGCCAACGTCCTGACTTTC. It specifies CASESGDYPSGANVLTF.

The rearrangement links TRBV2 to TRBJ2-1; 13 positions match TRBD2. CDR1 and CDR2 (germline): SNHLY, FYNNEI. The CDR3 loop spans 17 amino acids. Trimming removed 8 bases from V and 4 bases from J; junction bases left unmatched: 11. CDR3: CASLPPGLAGSYNEQFF. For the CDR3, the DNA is TGTGCCAGCCTCCCCCCGGGACTAGCGGGATCGTACAATGAGCAGTTCTTC.

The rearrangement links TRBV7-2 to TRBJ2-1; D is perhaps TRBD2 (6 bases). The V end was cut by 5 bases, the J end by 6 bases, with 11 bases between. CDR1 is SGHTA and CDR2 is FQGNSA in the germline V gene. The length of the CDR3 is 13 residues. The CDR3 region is CASSPGSSNEQFF. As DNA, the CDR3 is TGTGCCAGCAGCCCCGGGAGTAGCAATGAGCAGTTCTTC.

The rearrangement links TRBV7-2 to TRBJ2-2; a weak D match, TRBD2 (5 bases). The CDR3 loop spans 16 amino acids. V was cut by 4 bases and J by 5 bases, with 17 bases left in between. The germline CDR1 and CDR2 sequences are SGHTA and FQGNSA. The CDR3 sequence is CASSSISGFGTGELFF. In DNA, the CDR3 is TGTGCCAGCAGCTCAATTTCGGGATTTGGAACCGGGGAGCTGTTTTTT.

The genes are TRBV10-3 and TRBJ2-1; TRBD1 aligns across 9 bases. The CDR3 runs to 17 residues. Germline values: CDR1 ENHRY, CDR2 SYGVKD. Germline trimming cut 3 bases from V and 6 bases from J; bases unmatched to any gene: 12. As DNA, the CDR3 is TGTGCCATCAGTGACCTAAGGGGGGACAGGGAGGTCAATGAGCAGTTCTTC. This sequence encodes CAISDLRGDREVNEQFF.

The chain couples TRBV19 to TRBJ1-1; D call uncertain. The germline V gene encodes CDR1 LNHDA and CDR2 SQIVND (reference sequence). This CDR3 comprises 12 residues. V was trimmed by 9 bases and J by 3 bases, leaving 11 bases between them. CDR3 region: CASRQGYTEAFF. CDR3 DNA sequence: TGTGCCAGCAGACAAGGCTACACTGAAGCTTTCTTT.

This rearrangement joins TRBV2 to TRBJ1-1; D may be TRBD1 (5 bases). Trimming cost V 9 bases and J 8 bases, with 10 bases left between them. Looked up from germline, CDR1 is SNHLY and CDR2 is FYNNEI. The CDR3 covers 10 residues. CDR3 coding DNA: TGTGCCAGAAGCGGGGGGGAAGCTTTCTTT. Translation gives CARSGGEAFF.

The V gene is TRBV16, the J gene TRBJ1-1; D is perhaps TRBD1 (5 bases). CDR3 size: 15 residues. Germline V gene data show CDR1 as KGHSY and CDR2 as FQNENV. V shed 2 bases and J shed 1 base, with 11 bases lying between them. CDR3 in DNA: TGTGCCAGCAGCCAACAGACCGGGGGGAACACTGAAGCTTTCTTT. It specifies CASSQQTGGNTEAFF.

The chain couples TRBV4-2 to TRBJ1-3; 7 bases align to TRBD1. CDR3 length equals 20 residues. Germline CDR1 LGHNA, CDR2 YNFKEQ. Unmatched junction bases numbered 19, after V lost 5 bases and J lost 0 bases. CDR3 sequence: CASSRRRDRNNFSSGNTIYF. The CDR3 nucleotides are TGTGCCAGCAGCAGGAGGCGGGACAGAAATAACTTTAGCTCTGGAAACACCATATATTTT.

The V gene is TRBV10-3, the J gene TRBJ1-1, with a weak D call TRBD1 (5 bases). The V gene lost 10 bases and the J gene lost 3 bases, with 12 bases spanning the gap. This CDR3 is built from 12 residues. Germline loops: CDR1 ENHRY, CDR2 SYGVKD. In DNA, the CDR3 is TGTGCCACCCGGGGGGGGGACACTGAAGCTTTCTTT. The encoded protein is CATRGGDTEAFF.

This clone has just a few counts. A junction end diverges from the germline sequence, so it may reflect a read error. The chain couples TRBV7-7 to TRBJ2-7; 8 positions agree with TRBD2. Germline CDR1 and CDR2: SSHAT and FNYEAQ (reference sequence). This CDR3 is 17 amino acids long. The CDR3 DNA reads TGTGCTAGCAGCCCGCGGGGGGCGCAAGGAGGGAGCGACGAGCAGTACTTC. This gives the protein CASSPRGAQGGSDEQYF.